This T cell receptor (beta chain) was profiled in a study of T-cell reconstitution after alpha-beta-depleted transplantation in children. General study findings and limits: About two months after transplant, alpha-beta T cells reportedly came from several hundred expanded graft clones. There were some patients whose high TCRbeta diversity at day 60 came from surviving recipient T cells and thymic progenitors.

Construction of the TCRbeta library involved unique molecular identifiers. TCRdb passed the PCR reads through MiXCR, listing each CDR3 protein once. The repertoire has approximately 500,000 distinct CDR3 sequences, roughly a quarter of them found once; the top ten carry about a third. Germline V gene data show CDR1 as SGDLS and CDR2 as YYNGEE. CDR3 length: 13 residues. As regards this clonotype: The antigen is undetermined. Germline is not matched at one junction end, which may reflect a read error.

V is TRBV9 and J is TRBJ2-1; D not certain. The sequence came from a boy in the first two years of life with Wiskott-Aldrich syndrome, due to receive a stem cell transplant. This specimen was PBMCs, taken before TCRalphabeta/CD19-depleted stem cell transplant. This CDR3 reads CASSVGSNNDQFF. CDR3 in DNA: TGTGCCAGCAGCGTAGGAAGTAACAATGACCAGTTCTTC.